These 7 T cell receptor beta chains share one sample of origin, sequenced in a study of T cell responses to AZD1222 COVID-19 vaccine. The protocol was immunoSEQ multiplex PCR, while the TCRdb copy is restricted to in-frame clones and leaves out a portion. The data show around 260,000 clones, with 93% seen just once and 0.55% held by the top ten. This specimen consisted of peripheral blood, obtained on day 0 of AZD1222 vaccination. Source of these receptors: an adult in good health.

The CDR3 here is CASSPMENSPLHF. In nucleotides, the CDR3 is TGTGCCAGCAGCCCGATGGAGAATTCACCCCTCCACTTT. V usage is TRBV12-3 or TRBV12-4 and J usage is TRBJ1-6; D uncertain. V was clipped by 6 bases and J by 7 bases, with 10 bases between them. This CDR3 region has 13 residues.

The chain has TRBV12-3 or TRBV12-4 and TRBJ1-3; unclear D gene. The CDR3 contains 13 residues. With 6 bases removed from V and 1 base from J, the gap between germline ends came to 7 bases. The CDR3 sequence is CASRQISGNTIYF. CDR3 coding DNA: TGTGCCAGCAGACAGATATCTGGAAACACCATATATTTT.

This sequence joins TRBV11-1 and TRBJ1-3, with 7 bases lining up with TRBD1. This CDR3 contains 15 residues. Germline assignment: CDR1 SGHAT and CDR2 FQDESV (reference sequence). The ends lost 5 bases at V and 0 bases at J; junction bases unmatched: 4. DNA of the CDR3: TGTGCCAGCAGCCAGGGACAGCGCTCTGGAAACACCATATATTTT. This codes for CASSQGQRSGNTIYF.

This chain joins TRBV3-1 (or the pseudogene TRBV3-2) and TRBJ2-2, with D uncertain. This CDR3 contains 15 residues. From germline, CDR1 is LGHDT and CDR2 YNNKEL (reference sequence). The V and J ends lost 6 bases and 4 bases respectively, with 15 bases between them. This CDR3 is CASSPFAGGTGELFF. The CDR3 nucleotides read TGTGCCAGCAGTCCCTTCGCTGGCGGCACCGGGGAGCTGTTTTTT.

The chain has TRBV4-1 and TRBJ1-5; no clear D. Germline loops: CDR1 MGHRA, CDR2 YSYEKL. Trimming removed 4 bases from V and 0 bases from J, with 4 bases in between. CDR3 size: 13 residues. Here the CDR3 DNA reads TGCGCCAGCAGCCTTGATAGCAATCAGCCCCAGCATTTT. This gives the protein CASSLDSNQPQHF.

There are a few counts of this clone. The chain recombines TRBV7-2 with TRBJ2-7, with TRBD2 matching 8 bases. V trimming: 2 bases; J trimming: 3 bases; junction bases outside the gene matches: 12. The germline CDR1 and CDR2 sequences are SGHTA and FQGNSA. The CDR3 consists of 17 residues. The CDR3 spells CASSLNLLASGHYEQYF. CDR3 nucleotide sequence: TGTGCCAGCAGCTTAAATCTGTTGGCTAGCGGGCACTACGAGCAGTACTTC.

The chain couples TRBV28 to TRBJ2-7, with D perhaps TRBD2 (7 bases). The length of the CDR3 is 14 residues. V lost 3 bases to trimming and J lost 3 bases, with 12 bases between them. Germline V gene sequence: CDR1 MDHEN, CDR2 SYDVKM. The CDR3 region is CASSLGGLFYEQYF. CDR3 in DNA: TGTGCCAGCAGTTTGGGGGGGCTTTTCTACGAGCAGTACTTC.